The 26 T cell receptor beta chains in this list originate from one sample, sequenced in a study of blood T cell repertoires in COVID-19. Clones were read by immunoSEQ multiplex PCR, and TCRdb kept only the in-frame ones, dropping some. The sample records around 300,000 clones, 90% being singletons. The sample taken for sequencing was PBMCs or T cells enriched from blood (not recorded which). The receptor source for this set is a woman younger than 35 with acute COVID-19.

This chain uses TRBV5-8 with TRBJ2-1, with 10 bases fitting TRBD2. The germline V gene encodes CDR1 SGHTS and CDR2 YDEGEE. V lost 7 bases, J lost 4 bases, and 5 bases stayed unmatched. The CDR3 totals 14 residues. The CDR3 nucleotides read TGTGCCAGCCTACTAGCGGGAATTTACAATGAGCAGTTCTTC. Encoded protein: CASLLAGIYNEQFF.

The rearrangement uses TRBV5-1 and TRBJ2-5, with a tentative D call TRBD2 (5 bases). The CDR3 covers 13 residues. Between the trimmed V and J ends, which lost 2 bases and 5 bases, there was a span of 10 bases. Germline CDR1 is SGHRS and CDR2 is YFSETQ. The CDR3 DNA sequence: TGCGCCAGCAGCTTAAACTGGGAGGAGACCCAGTACTTC. Encoded protein: CASSLNWEETQYF.

V usage is TRBV24-1 and J usage is TRBJ1-4, with 12 bases that match TRBD1. Looked up from germline, CDR1 is KGHDR and CDR2 is SFDVKD. The CDR3 contains 18 residues. V was pared by 2 bases and J by 7 bases, with 10 bases of the junction left unmatched. The CDR3 protein is CATSDSRDRGRRGEKLFF. CDR3 DNA: TGTGCCACCAGTGATTCCCGGGACAGGGGGCGGAGGGGTGAAAAACTGTTTTTT.

The chain carries TRBV18 and TRBJ1-2; the D is unclear. This CDR3 spans 15 amino acids. Trimming shortened V by 2 bases and J by 5 bases, and 15 bases separated the two germline ends. Germline CDR1 is KGHSH and CDR2 is LQKENI. The CDR3 is CASSPNLGREYGYTF. The CDR3 DNA reads as TGTGCCAGCTCACCAAATTTGGGGAGAGAGTATGGCTACACCTTC.

This clone is a singleton in its sample. V gene TRBV7-9 combines with J gene TRBJ2-1; TRBD1 is a possible D gene (6 bases). CDR1 and CDR2 from the germline V gene are SEHNR and FQNEAQ (reference sequence). This CDR3 contains 17 residues. Trimming removed 1 base from V and 1 base from J, with 14 bases in between. The CDR3 DNA reads TGTGCCAGCAGCTTAGTCGTGGACAGTGGGTCCTACAATGAGCAGTTCTTC. Translation gives CASSLVVDSGSYNEQFF.

The rearrangement uses TRBV9 and TRBJ1-2, with 11 bases fitting TRBD1. Germline CDR1 and CDR2: SGDLS and YYNGEE. V was clipped by 4 bases and J by 5 bases; unmatched bases: 7. The CDR3 is 15 amino acids. CDR3 region: CASSPGQGAGYGYTF. CDR3 bases: TGTGCCAGCAGCCCTGGACAGGGGGCTGGATATGGCTACACCTTC.

V usage is TRBV10-2 and J usage is TRBJ1-2, with 8 bases fitting TRBD1. The germline V gene has CDR1 WSHSY and CDR2 SAAADI. The V gene end was trimmed by 3 bases and the J gene end by 4 bases; junction bases not matched to a gene: 16. This CDR3 comprises 18 residues. In DNA form, the CDR3 reads TGCGCCAGCAGTGAATTAGTGGGGGGGGAGACAGGGGCCTATGGCTACACCTTC. It is translated as CASSELVGGETGAYGYTF.

The chain couples TRBV5-1 to TRBJ2-5, with TRBD2 as a possible D gene (6 bases). Trimming shortened V by 4 bases and J by 5 bases, and 12 bases separated the two germline ends. Germline lookup yields CDR1 SGHRS and CDR2 YFSETQ. There are 13 residues in the CDR3. CDR3 sequence (DNA): TGCGCCAGCAGCCTCGGCGGGGAGGAGACCCAGTACTTC. This translates into CASSLGGEETQYF.

V usage is TRBV2 and J usage is TRBJ2-1, with 10 positions matching TRBD1. The CDR3 runs to 14 residues. The trim removed 8 bases at V and 7 bases at J, leaving 8 bases unmatched. Germline V lookup: CDR1 SNHLY, CDR2 FYNNEI. CDR3 loop: CASYRDRGMNEQFF. The CDR3 DNA is TGTGCCAGCTACCGGGACAGGGGCATGAATGAGCAGTTCTTC.

The chain links TRBV11-2 to TRBJ1-1; 12 bases align to TRBD1. Trimming cost V 5 bases and J 6 bases; bases outside gene matches: 7. The CDR3 extends over 15 amino acids. CDR1 and CDR2 (germline): SGHAT, FQNNGV. The CDR3 reads CASSPRDRGLAEAFF. CDR3 DNA sequence: TGTGCCAGCAGCCCTCGGGACAGGGGGCTGGCTGAAGCTTTCTTT. Full variable domain (outside the CDR3, taken from reference TRBV11-2 and TRBJ1-1): EAGVAQSPRYKIIEKRQSVAFWCNPISGHATLYWYQQILGQGPKLLIQFQNNGVVDDSQLPKDRFSAERLKGVDSTLKIQPAKLEDSAVYLCASSPRDRGLAEAFFGQGTRLTVV.

V and J are TRBV28 and TRBJ2-3; D is ambiguous. Trimming cost V 6 bases and J 0 bases, with 10 bases left between them. The CDR3 totals 14 residues. Germline CDR1 reads MDHEN; CDR2 reads SYDVKM. CDR3 sequence (DNA): TGTGCCAGCAGGGCGGCGGTGAGCACAGATACGCAGTATTTT. It codes for CASRAAVSTDTQYF.

CDR3 loop: CAWSAWTGNTEAFF. The CDR3 DNA is TGTGCCTGGAGTGCCTGGACAGGGAACACTGAAGCTTTCTTT. This chain links TRBV30 with TRBJ1-1; TRBD1 agrees at 7 bases. CDR1 is GTSNPN, CDR2 SVGIG, per germline (reference sequence). The junction had 3 bases not matched to a gene; V was cut back by 1 base and J by 1 base. CDR3 length equals 14 residues.

This chain uses TRBV3-1 (or the pseudogene TRBV3-2) with TRBJ1-1; D remains unclear. The CDR3 length is 15 residues. The ends were cut back, 1 base at V and 5 bases at J, with 14 bases in the middle. Germline-derived CDR1 and CDR2 are LGHDT and YNNKEL (reference sequence). The CDR3 DNA is TGTGCCAGCAGCCAAGGAATTCTGGGAGGGACTGAAGCTTTCTTT. Translation: CASSQGILGGTEAFF.

This rearrangement joins TRBV30 to TRBJ2-1; 7 bases match TRBD2. In germline, CDR1 is GTSNPN, CDR2 SVGIG (reference sequence). V shed 7 bases and J 3 bases; nucleotides not matched to a gene: 9. The CDR3 is made up of 14 amino acids. CDR3 in DNA: TGTGCCTCCCCTAGCGGTAAAATCTACAATGAGCAGTTCTTC. Its protein product is CASPSGKIYNEQFF.

The chain links TRBV9 to TRBJ2-7, with 8 bases matching TRBD1. This CDR3 comprises 15 residues. J was trimmed by 2 bases and V by 4 bases; bases with no gene match: 8. The germline V gene encodes CDR1 SGDLS and CDR2 YYNGEE. The CDR3 DNA reads as TGTGCCAGCAGCCCAGGGACAGGCGAGACCTACGAGCAGTACTTC. Translation gives CASSPGTGETYEQYF.

The V call is TRBV27, the J call TRBJ1-1; D call uncertain. V lost 2 bases and J 8 bases, leaving 12 bases between the germline ends. Germline V gene sequence: CDR1 MNHEY, CDR2 SMNVEV (reference sequence). CDR3 length: 13 amino acids. The CDR3 spells CASSLTRFAEAFF. CDR3 DNA: TGTGCCAGCAGTTTAACCCGGTTCGCCGAAGCTTTCTTT.

In this sample, this clone turned up a few times. One junction end disagrees with the germline gene, perhaps due to a read error. This sequence joins TRBV2 and TRBJ1-5, with 8 bases aligning to TRBD1. Germline CDR1 reads SNHLY; CDR2 reads FYNNEI. This CDR3 contains 13 residues. Written as DNA, the CDR3 is TGTGCCAGCAGCAACCTTAAGACAGGGGAAGAGAATTTT. Its translation: CASSNLKTGEENF.

V usage is TRBV28 and J usage is TRBJ1-5; tentatively, D is TRBD1 (6 bases). V lost 4 bases, J lost 4 bases, and 17 bases lay in between. Germline V CDR1 and CDR2: MDHEN, SYDVKM. This CDR3 spans 16 amino acids. The CDR3 DNA sequence: TGTGCCAGCAGTTATACAGGGTCGGGAGGTAATCAGCCCCAGCATTTT. Protein product: CASSYTGSGGNQPQHF.

This chain uses TRBV6-2 or TRBV6-3 with TRBJ1-2; no clear D. The ends were cut back, 5 bases at V and 2 bases at J, with 9 bases in the middle. The germline CDR1 and CDR2 sequences are MNHEY and SVGEGT. The length of the CDR3 is 13 residues. The CDR3 reads CASSTSANYGYTF. CDR3 sequence (DNA): TGTGCCAGCAGTACCTCTGCGAACTATGGCTACACCTTC.

This chain connects TRBV5-8 to TRBJ1-4; perhaps TRBD1 as D (5 bases). Germline-derived CDR1 and CDR2 are SGHTS and YDEGEE. The CDR3 sequence is 16 residues long. Trimming left V 0 bases short and J 1 base short, with 10 bases between. The CDR3, as DNA: TGTGCCAGCAGCTTGGGTCCAGGGTTAACTAATGAAAAACTGTTTTTT. As protein: CASSLGPGLTNEKLFF.

This clone was detected a few times. The V gene is TRBV10-3, the J gene TRBJ2-3; 11 bases are shared with TRBD2. Trimming cost V 8 bases and J 0 bases; bases outside gene matches: 7. Germline-derived CDR1 and CDR2 are ENHRY and SYGVKD. The CDR3 is 16 amino acids. The CDR3 nucleotides read TGTGCCATCGGAGCTAGCGGGGGGACTAGCACAGATACGCAGTATTTT. It translates to CAIGASGGTSTDTQYF.

The chain joins TRBV9 to TRBJ2-5, with TRBD2 as a possible D gene (7 bases). Trimming cost V 3 bases and J 5 bases, with 14 bases left between them. Germline V gives CDR1 SGDLS, CDR2 YYNGEE. The CDR3 is 14 amino acids. CDR3 loop: CASSEGGSVETQYF. CDR3 in DNA: TGTGCCAGCAGCGAGGGGGGGTCGGTTGAGACCCAGTACTTC.

This clone showed up just once. The chain has TRBV29-1 and TRBJ2-7; 14 positions agree with TRBD2. Germline CDR1 is SQVTM and CDR2 is ANQGSEA. V lost 7 bases, J lost 3 bases, and 8 bases stayed unmatched. The CDR3 has 15 amino acids. Here the CDR3 reads CSAGLAGGSNYEQYF. CDR3 DNA: TGCAGCGCTGGACTAGCGGGAGGTTCTAACTACGAGCAGTACTTC.

The chain links TRBV28 to TRBJ1-5; TRBD1 is a possible D gene (6 bases). V shed 5 bases and J shed 6 bases, with 14 bases lying between them. CDR1 MDHEN and CDR2 SYDVKM come from the germline V gene. The CDR3 has 14 residues. The CDR3 coding sequence is TGTGCCAGCAGTGCCACAGGGAATGGTCAGCCCCAGCATTTT. Its protein product is CASSATGNGQPQHF.

The rearrangement uses TRBV27 and TRBJ2-4; perhaps TRBD2 as D (7 bases). V was trimmed by 1 base and J by 5 bases, leaving 18 bases between them. The CDR3 runs to 17 residues. Germline CDR1 and CDR2: MNHEY and SMNVEV (reference sequence). The CDR3, as DNA: TGTGCCAGCAGTTTATGGGGGGGCGGGGGCGCGCAAAACATTCAGTACTTC. Encoded protein: CASSLWGGGGAQNIQYF.

The chain uses TRBV29-1 and TRBJ1-1, with D possibly being TRBD1 (5 bases). The CDR3 consists of 13 residues. Germline assignment: CDR1 SQVTM and CDR2 ANQGSEA. Trimming pared 3 bases from V and 1 base from J, leaving 9 bases between. The CDR3 sequence is CSVDGQGNTEAFF. The DNA for the CDR3 is TGCAGCGTTGACGGGCAGGGGAACACTGAAGCTTTCTTT.